This T cell receptor beta chain was sequenced in a study of blood T cell repertoires in COVID-19. Overall study: Acute-phase and convalescent COVID-19 samples originated in the United States, Italy and Spain. PBMCs, B-cell-depleted T cells, or T cells were the source of the cDNA or gDNA that made up the material.

Per the authors' pipeline: Scientists estimated how many nucleated cells there were by amplifying reference gene primers. Measured with immunoSEQ multiplex PCR; TCRdb has only the in-frame clones, and not every one. V, J and clone size reflect that table, while D and trimming were determined from the DNA. Seen here are about 46,000 clones, around 85% observed once, and the top ten hold 15% to 18%. This clonotype was obtained from a human donor in a cohort sampled during active COVID-19. The donor label of this sample is uncertain. Material: peripheral blood.

The CDR3 here is CASSFAGEQFF. In DNA, the CDR3 is TGTGCCAGCAGCTTTGCCGGTGAGCAGTTCTTC. The chain has TRBV7-6 and TRBJ2-1; no firm D call. The CDR3 length is 11 residues. Between the trimmed V and J ends, which lost 3 bases and 9 bases, there was a span of 6 bases. Germline CDR1 and CDR2: SGHVS and FNYEAQ.